The entry below describes one TCR beta chain. Its matching antigen is unknown. The sample belongs to a study of cytomegalovirus exposure and HLA in healthy donors. Study-wide results and caveats: There were 164 TCR beta chains listed as cytomegalovirus-associated. The authors later found HLA-associated TCR beta chains more clonally expanded than equally common others.

This CDR3 region has 15 residues. Germline CDR1 is SGHTA and CDR2 is FQGNSA. The J segment lost 4 bases and the V segment lost 2 bases, leaving 4 bases of the junction unmatched. Amplification used 60 Vbeta primers and 13 Jbeta primers. TCRdb keeps only in-frame clones here, not all; method: immunoSEQ multiplex PCR. This sample carries under 150,000 clones, roughly 80% of them seen once, and the ten largest clones take around 3.6%. The receptor comes from a woman in her 40s in good health and CMV-seronegative. The chain uses TRBV7-2 and TRBJ2-1, with 8 positions matching TRBD2. The sequencing input was PBMCs. CDR3 in amino acids: CASSLTSGKYNEQFF. CDR3 sequence (DNA): TGTGCCAGCAGCTTAACTAGCGGCAAATACAATGAGCAGTTCTTC. Drawing the rest from reference TRBV7-2 and TRBJ2-1, the complete variable domain is GAGVSQSPSNKVTEKGKDVELRCDPISGHTALYWYRQSLGQGLEFLIYFQGNSAPDKSGLPSDRFSAERTGGSVSTLTIQRTQQEDSAVYLCASSLTSGKYNEQFFGPGTRLTVL.